This T cell receptor beta chain was observed in a study of T cells in narcolepsy. Study-level background: Enrolled donors included narcolepsy type 1 or type 2 patients and healthy controls. Study-wide results and limits: Blood of same and different patients, but not healthy controls, reportedly held recurring autoreactive clonotypes. Comparing one patient's CSF and blood CD4+ clonotypes highlighted HCRT- and TRIB2-specific autoreactive clonotypes.

V gave up 2 bases and J gave up 2 bases, with 5 bases separating them. CDR1 is SGHDT and CDR2 is YYEEEE in the germline V gene. The CDR3 covers 14 residues. Notes on this clone: Its antigen is unidentified.

Clones were sequenced by immunoSEQ multiplex PCR, and TCRdb holds only the in-frame ones, with some missing. This table has some 25,000 clones, 85% appearing once. Sequencing was performed on CD45RA- memory CD4+ T cells from PBMCs. The chain combines TRBV5-6 with TRBJ2-6; D gene uncertain. The receptor's source is a human donor with narcolepsy. CDR3 nucleotide sequence: TGTGCCAGCAGCTTAACTGCTGGGGCCAACGTCCTGACTTTC. Its protein is CASSLTAGANVLTF.